This T cell receptor beta chain was identified during a study of T-cell memory formation after mild COVID-19. The wider study: There were largely donor-specific TCR clusters.

This clonotype appeared a few times. Antigen unknown. Study conclusions and caveats: The second-wave clones peaking on day 37 were not confirmed as SARS-CoV-2-specific. Clones that got smaller from day 15 to 85 had even CD4/CD8, while clones growing later tipped toward CD4+.

5'RACE with constant-segment primers yielded barcoded, UMI-tagged TCR alpha and TCR beta cDNA libraries. Each CDR3 protein is one row after TCRdb ran MiXCR on the 5' RACE reads. The data show approximately 200,000 distinct CDR3 sequences, with more than 15% seen just once and around 2% held by the top ten. The sample comprised PBMCs or a T cell subset sorted from them (not recorded which). The clonotype was recovered from an adult woman who had mild COVID-19 (a few samples of this study predate the infection). Cell type and time point are not known.

This chain's CDR3 is CASSLWDNSYEQYF. The DNA for the CDR3 is TGCGCCAGCAGCCTCTGGGACAACTCCTACGAGCAGTACTTC. V and J are TRBV4-1 and TRBJ2-7; a possible D gene is TRBD1 (6 bases). Germline lookup yields CDR1 MGHRA and CDR2 YSYEKL. Between the trimmed V and J ends, which lost 4 bases and 0 bases, there was a span of 10 bases. The CDR3 length is 14 residues.